Listed here are 17 T cell receptor beta chains from one sample, sequenced in a study of graft-versus-host responses after intestinal transplantation. No antigen has been assigned to these receptors. Using immunoSEQ multiplex PCR, the repertoire was profiled, and TCRdb retains in-frame clones only, with some absent. The sample contains about 88,000 clones, 85% to 95% of which appear only once. Here the sequenced sample was unstimulated CD4+ T cells sorted from spleen or lymph node cells, taken before transplant. These TCRs come from a human donor who was the organ donor for an intestinal transplant.

In nucleotides, the CDR3 is TGTGCCAGCTCACGGAACCGACTAGCGGGAATCAATGAGCAGTTCTTC. Translating it yields CASSRNRLAGINEQFF. This chain links TRBV18 with TRBJ2-1, with TRBD2 identical over 11 bases. The CDR3 is 16 amino acids. With V trimmed by 4 bases and J by 6 bases, 8 bases remained unmatched. CDR1 and CDR2 (germline): KGHSH, LQKENI. The variable domain in full, completed from reference TRBV18 and TRBJ2-1, reads NAGVMQNPRHLVRRRGQEARLRCSPMKGHSHVYWYRQLPEEGLKFMVYLQKENIIDESGMPKERFSAEFPKEGPSILRIQQVVRGDSAAYFCASSRNRLAGINEQFFGPGTRLTVL.

This chain uses TRBV9 with TRBJ2-1; 10 positions agree with TRBD2. The CDR3 totals 14 residues. The germline V gene has CDR1 SGDLS and CDR2 YYNGEE. J lost 7 bases, V lost 3 bases, and 4 bases had no gene match. CDR3: CASSAGTSANEQFF. For the CDR3, the DNA is TGTGCCAGCAGCGCAGGGACTAGCGCGAATGAGCAGTTCTTC.

The chain links TRBV10-3 to TRBJ2-3; 9 positions match TRBD1. CDR1 is ENHRY, CDR2 SYGVKD, per germline. The CDR3 loop spans 15 amino acids. V shed 2 bases and J 3 bases; nucleotides not matched to a gene: 3. CDR3 residues: CAISEPGQGTDTQYF. CDR3 DNA: TGTGCCATCAGTGAGCCGGGACAGGGAACAGATACGCAGTATTTT.

CDR3 nucleotide sequence: TGCGCCAGCAGCCCGGGGGGACAGGGGGGGACCGAAGCTTTCTTT. Translation: CASSPGGQGGTEAFF. This rearrangement joins TRBV5-1 to TRBJ1-1; 11 bases fit TRBD1. The CDR3 is made up of 15 amino acids. Trimming at V came to 4 bases and at J to 8 bases, leaving 10 bases not matched to a gene. Germline CDR1 is SGHRS and CDR2 is YFSETQ.

The CDR3 loop reads CASSLVGSQAQLHNEQFF. DNA of the CDR3: TGTGCCAGCAGCTTGGTCGGATCTCAGGCACAACTTCACAATGAGCAGTTCTTC. V and J are TRBV5-6 and TRBJ2-1; D remains unclear. The germline V gene encodes CDR1 SGHDT and CDR2 YYEEEE. V was pared by 0 bases and J by 5 bases, with 21 bases between. The CDR3 runs 18 residues.

The chain joins TRBV28 to TRBJ1-3; TRBD1 is a possible D gene (5 bases). The CDR3 is made up of 19 amino acids. The V end lost 1 base, the J end lost 2 bases, and 21 bases lay between the germline ends. Germline V CDR1 and CDR2: MDHEN, SYDVKM. CDR3 in DNA: TGTGCCAGCAGTTTATACCCGGGGGGGGAGGTCCACACTGGAAACACCATATATTTT. It specifies CASSLYPGGEVHTGNTIYF.

V usage is TRBV29-1 and J usage is TRBJ2-5; perhaps TRBD1 as D (6 bases). CDR3 length: 12 amino acids. Germline V lookup: CDR1 SQVTM, CDR2 ANQGSEA. V lost 2 bases and J 5 bases, leaving 9 bases between the germline ends. The CDR3 DNA sequence: TGCAGCGTTGAACCTCAGGGGGAGACCCAGTACTTC. Protein sequence: CSVEPQGETQYF.

The rearrangement joins TRBV18 to TRBJ2-2, with 7 bases that match TRBD1. V shed 5 bases, J shed 7 bases, and the junction held 10 bases outside the gene matches. Looked up from germline, CDR1 is KGHSH and CDR2 is LQKENI. The CDR3 is 15 residues long. The CDR3 loop reads CASSRTGGEGGELFF. The DNA for the CDR3 is TGTGCCAGCTCAAGGACAGGAGGTGAAGGCGGGGAGCTGTTTTTT.

V gene TRBV10-2 combines with J gene TRBJ1-3; 8 nucleotides line up with TRBD1. J lost 4 bases, V lost 6 bases, and 8 bases had no gene match. Germline V CDR1 and CDR2: WSHSY, SAAADI. The CDR3 is 15 amino acids. DNA for the CDR3: TGCGCCAGCAGGCCGGGACAGGCGGGAGGAAACACCATATATTTT. Its protein is CASRPGQAGGNTIYF.

This sequence joins TRBV7-9 and TRBJ2-3; a weak D match, TRBD1 (5 bases). Trimming pared 1 base from V and 4 bases from J, leaving 6 bases between. The CDR3 has 13 amino acids. Per the germline V gene, CDR1 is SEHNR and CDR2 is FQNEAQ (reference sequence). The CDR3 spells CASSLVGADTQYF. In DNA, the CDR3 is TGTGCCAGCAGCTTAGTAGGGGCAGATACGCAGTATTTT.

About this clone: The junction and the germline gene differ at one end; a read error may be behind it. The J gene is TRBJ2-7, the V gene TRBV7-7; TRBD1 agrees at 7 bases. Germline V lookup: CDR1 SSHAT, CDR2 FNYEAQ (reference sequence). The CDR3 consists of 13 residues. The CDR3 here is CASSLGQLDEQYF. DNA for the CDR3: TGTGCTAGCAGCTTGGGACAGCTCGACGAGCAGTACTTC.

V and J are TRBV2 and TRBJ2-5; TRBD1 might be the D (6 bases). The CDR3 is 14 amino acids. V gave up 2 bases and J gave up 5 bases, with 12 bases separating them. Germline loops: CDR1 SNHLY, CDR2 FYNNEI. CDR3 loop: CASSEQGRGETQYF. DNA for the CDR3: TGTGCCAGCAGTGAACAGGGGCGCGGGGAGACCCAGTACTTC. The whole variable domain, remainder taken from reference TRBV2 and TRBJ2-5, is EPEVTQTPSHQVTQMGQEVILRCVPISNHLYFYWYRQILGQKVEFLVSFYNNEISEKSEIFDDQFSVERPDGSNFTLKIRSTKLEDSAMYFCASSEQGRGETQYFGPGTRLLVL.

This rearrangement joins TRBV4-1 to TRBJ1-4; 9 positions match TRBD1. CDR1 MGHRA and CDR2 YSYEKL come from the germline V gene. This CDR3 region has 19 residues. Trimming removed 0 bases from V and 0 bases from J; junction bases left unmatched: 8. CDR3: CASSQDWGTGIPTNEKLFF. CDR3 coding DNA: TGCGCCAGCAGCCAAGATTGGGGGACAGGGATACCAACTAATGAAAAACTGTTTTTT.

The V call is TRBV12-5, the J call TRBJ2-2; TRBD2 is a possible D gene (6 bases). CDR1 LGHNT and CDR2 FRNRAP come from the germline V gene. The ends were cut back, 3 bases at V and 0 bases at J, with 17 bases in the middle. The CDR3 covers 18 residues. The CDR3 loop is CASGFGVVERANTGELFF. The CDR3 DNA reads TGTGCTAGTGGTTTCGGTGTAGTTGAGCGGGCGAACACCGGGGAGCTGTTTTTT.

The chain employs TRBV5-4 and TRBJ2-1; possible D gene TRBD2, 5 bases. CDR3 length equals 15 residues. V dropped 2 bases and J dropped 0 bases, with 9 bases sitting between them. Germline lookup yields CDR1 SGHNT and CDR2 YYREEE (reference sequence). The CDR3 spells CASSFSASSYNEQFF. As DNA, the CDR3 is TGTGCCAGCAGCTTTAGCGCAAGCTCCTACAATGAGCAGTTCTTC.

The V and J genes are TRBV11-2 and TRBJ1-1, with D perhaps TRBD1 (6 bases). Per the germline V gene, CDR1 is SGHAT and CDR2 is FQNNGV. CDR3 length: 15 amino acids. With 0 bases removed from V and 3 bases from J, the gap between germline ends came to 11 bases. CDR3 in DNA: TGTGCCAGCAGCTTAGAGGGGGGGCTTTACACTGAAGCTTTCTTT. It encodes CASSLEGGLYTEAFF.

The chain carries TRBV5-8 and TRBJ2-1; 9 bases agree with TRBD2. The V gene end was trimmed by 4 bases and the J gene end by 2 bases; junction bases not matched to a gene: 4. The CDR3 has 15 residues. Germline values: CDR1 SGHTS, CDR2 YDEGEE. CDR3 region: CASSRGLATYNEQFF. CDR3 in DNA: TGTGCCAGCAGCCGCGGACTAGCGACCTACAATGAGCAGTTCTTC.